The clone carrying this TCR beta chain came up many times. The antigen is not known. Deletions cut 5 bases from V and 7 bases from J, with 24 bases between. The CDR3 runs to 17 residues. Germline lookup yields CDR1 DFQATT and CDR2 SNEGSKA (reference sequence). The data derive from a study of T-cell reconstitution after alpha-beta-depleted transplantation in children. Study findings and constraints: Diversity of TCRbeta at day 60 was high in some patients, arising from surviving recipient T cells and thymic progenitors. Where alpha-beta T cells came from about two months after transplant was reportedly several hundred expanded graft clones. At one year after transplant, newly produced T cells mostly accounted for T-cell counts and diversity.

Preparation of the TCRbeta library used unique molecular identifiers. Each CDR3 protein gets one entry after TCRdb re-called the PCR reads with MiXCR. The repertoire consists of 120,000 or so distinct CDR3 sequences, with roughly 23% occurring once and the leading ten covering 8% to 11%. This chain links TRBV20-1 with TRBJ1-6, with a weak D call TRBD1 (6 bases). The TCR sequence derives from a male patient aged 2 to 10 who had a stem cell transplant for chronic granulomatous disease, so the T cells may come from the graft donor. The sample was PBMCs, mostly from graft donor cells, taken 180 days after TCRalphabeta/CD19-depleted stem cell transplant. CDR3 bases: TGCAGTGCTCCACTTAATCGACAGGATCGTCACAATTCACCCCTCCACTTT. Translated: CSAPLNRQDRHNSPLHF.